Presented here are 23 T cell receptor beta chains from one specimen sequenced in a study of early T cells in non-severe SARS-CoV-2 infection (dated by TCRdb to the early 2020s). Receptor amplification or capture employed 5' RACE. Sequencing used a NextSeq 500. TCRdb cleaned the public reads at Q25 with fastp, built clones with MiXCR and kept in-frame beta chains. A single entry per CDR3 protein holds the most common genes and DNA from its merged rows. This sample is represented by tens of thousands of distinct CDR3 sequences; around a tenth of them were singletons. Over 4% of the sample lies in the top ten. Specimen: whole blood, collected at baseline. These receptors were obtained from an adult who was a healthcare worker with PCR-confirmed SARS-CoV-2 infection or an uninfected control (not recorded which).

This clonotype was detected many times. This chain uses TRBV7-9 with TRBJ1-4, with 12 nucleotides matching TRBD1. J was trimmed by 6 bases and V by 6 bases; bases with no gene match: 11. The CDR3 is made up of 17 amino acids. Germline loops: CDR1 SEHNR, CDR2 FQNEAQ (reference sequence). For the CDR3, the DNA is TGTGCCAGCAGTTTTACCGGGACAGGGGGCACCTATGAAAAACTGTTTTTT. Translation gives CASSFTGTGGTYEKLFF.

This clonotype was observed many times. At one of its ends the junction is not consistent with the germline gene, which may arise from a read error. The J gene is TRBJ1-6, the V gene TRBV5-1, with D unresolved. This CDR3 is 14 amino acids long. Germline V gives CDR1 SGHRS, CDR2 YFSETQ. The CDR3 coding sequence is TGCGCCAGCAGCTTCAGTTCCTATAATTCACCCCTCCATTTT. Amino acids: CASSFSSYNSPLHF.

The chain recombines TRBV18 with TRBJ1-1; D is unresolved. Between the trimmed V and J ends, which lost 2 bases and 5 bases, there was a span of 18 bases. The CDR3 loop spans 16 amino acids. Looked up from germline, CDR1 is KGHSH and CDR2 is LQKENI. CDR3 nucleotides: TGTGCCAGCTCACCAAGCCCACCTCGGGGAGGGACTGAAGCTTTCTTT. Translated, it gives CASSPSPPRGGTEAFF.

The DNA for the CDR3 is TGCAGCGTTGAAGACAGGGGGCAAGGCTACACCTTC. This codes for CSVEDRGQGYTF. The chain couples TRBV29-1 to TRBJ1-2, with 8 bases matching TRBD1. The germline V gene encodes CDR1 SQVTM and CDR2 ANQGSEA. V was pared by 0 bases and J by 8 bases, with 2 bases of the junction left unmatched. The CDR3 is 12 residues long.

The CDR3 DNA reads as TGTGCCAGCCTGGAGGTTGGCTACGAGCAGTACTTC. Its translation is CASLEVGYEQYF. The J gene is TRBJ2-7, the V gene TRBV2; tentative D call: TRBD2 (5 bases). The CDR3 has 12 residues. The V end lost 8 bases, the J end lost 3 bases, and 11 bases lay between the germline ends. Per the germline V gene, CDR1 is SNHLY and CDR2 is FYNNEI.

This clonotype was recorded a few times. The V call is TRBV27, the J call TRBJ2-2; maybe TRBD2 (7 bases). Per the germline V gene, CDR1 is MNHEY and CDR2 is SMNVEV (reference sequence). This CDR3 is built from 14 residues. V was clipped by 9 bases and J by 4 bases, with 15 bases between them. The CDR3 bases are TGTGCCAGTACCACGGGGGGCCGCACCGGGGAGCTGTTTTTT. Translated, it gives CASTTGGRTGELFF.

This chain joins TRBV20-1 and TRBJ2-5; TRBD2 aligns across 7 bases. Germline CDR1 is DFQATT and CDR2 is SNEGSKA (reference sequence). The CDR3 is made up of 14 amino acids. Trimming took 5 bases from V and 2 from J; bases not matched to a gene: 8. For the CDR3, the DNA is TGCAGTGCTCCCCTGGCGGGGGAACAAGAGACCCAGTACTTC. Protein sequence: CSAPLAGEQETQYF.

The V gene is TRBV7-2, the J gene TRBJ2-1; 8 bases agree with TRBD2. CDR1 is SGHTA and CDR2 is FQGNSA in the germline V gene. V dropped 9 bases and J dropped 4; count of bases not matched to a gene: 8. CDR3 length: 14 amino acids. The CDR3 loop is CASCRGGTYNEQFF. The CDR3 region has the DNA TGTGCCAGTTGCCGGGGGGGCACATACAATGAGCAGTTCTTC. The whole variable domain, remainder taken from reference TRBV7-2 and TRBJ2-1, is GAGVSQSPSNKVTEKGKDVELRCDPISGHTALYWYRQSLGQGLEFLIYFQGNSAPDKSGLPSDRFSAERTGGSVSTLTIQRTQQEDSAVYLCASCRGGTYNEQFFGPGTRLTVL.

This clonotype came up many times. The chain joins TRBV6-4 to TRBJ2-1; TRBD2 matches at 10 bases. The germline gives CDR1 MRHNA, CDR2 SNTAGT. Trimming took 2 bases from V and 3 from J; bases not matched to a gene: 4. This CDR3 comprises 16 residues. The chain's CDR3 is CASSDGLAGDYNEQFF. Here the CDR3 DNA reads TGTGCCAGCAGTGACGGGCTAGCGGGAGACTACAATGAGCAGTTCTTC.

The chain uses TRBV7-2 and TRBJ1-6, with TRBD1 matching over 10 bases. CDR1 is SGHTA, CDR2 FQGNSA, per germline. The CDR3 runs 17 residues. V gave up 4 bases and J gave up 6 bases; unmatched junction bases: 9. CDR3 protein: CASSYPGQGKANSPLHF. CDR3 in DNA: TGTGCCAGCAGCTACCCGGGACAGGGGAAGGCTAATTCACCCCTCCACTTT.

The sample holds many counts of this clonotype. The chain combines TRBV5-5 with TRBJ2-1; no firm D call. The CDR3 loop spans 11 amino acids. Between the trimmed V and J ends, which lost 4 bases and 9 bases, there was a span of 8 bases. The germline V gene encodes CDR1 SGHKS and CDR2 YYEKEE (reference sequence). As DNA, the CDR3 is TGTGCCAGCAGCCAGGACGGTGAGCAGTTCTTC. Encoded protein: CASSQDGEQFF.

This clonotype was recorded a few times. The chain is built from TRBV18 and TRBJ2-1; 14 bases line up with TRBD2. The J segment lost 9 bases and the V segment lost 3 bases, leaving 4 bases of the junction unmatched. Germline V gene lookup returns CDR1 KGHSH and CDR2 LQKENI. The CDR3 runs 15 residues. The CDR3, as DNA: TGTGCCAGCTCACCGGGACTAGCGGGAGCCGGTGAGCAGTTCTTC. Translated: CASSPGLAGAGEQFF.

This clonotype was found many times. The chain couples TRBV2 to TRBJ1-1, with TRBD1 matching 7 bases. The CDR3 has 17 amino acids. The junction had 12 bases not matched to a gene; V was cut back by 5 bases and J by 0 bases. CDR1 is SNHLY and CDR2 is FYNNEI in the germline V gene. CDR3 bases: TGTGCCAGCAGTAGGGGGTCAGGGGGTACGTTGAACACTGAAGCTTTCTTT. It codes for CASSRGSGGTLNTEAFF. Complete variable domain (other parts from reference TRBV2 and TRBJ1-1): EPEVTQTPSHQVTQMGQEVILRCVPISNHLYFYWYRQILGQKVEFLVSFYNNEISEKSEIFDDQFSVERPDGSNFTLKIRSTKLEDSAMYFCASSRGSGGTLNTEAFFGQGTRLTVV.

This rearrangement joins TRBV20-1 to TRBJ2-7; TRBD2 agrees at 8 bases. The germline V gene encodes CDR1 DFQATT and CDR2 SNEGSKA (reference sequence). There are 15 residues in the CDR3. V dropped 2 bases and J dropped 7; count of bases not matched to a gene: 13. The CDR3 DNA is TGCAGTGCTAGAAGACGGACTAGCACTGTTTTTGAGCAGTACTTC. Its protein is CSARRRTSTVFEQYF.

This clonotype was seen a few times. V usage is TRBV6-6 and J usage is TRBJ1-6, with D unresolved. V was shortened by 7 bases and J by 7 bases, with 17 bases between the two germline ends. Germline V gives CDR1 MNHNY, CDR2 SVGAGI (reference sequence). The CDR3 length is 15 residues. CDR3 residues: CASMSIEGFNSPLHF. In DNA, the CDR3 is TGTGCCAGCATGTCGATAGAGGGTTTCAATTCACCCCTCCACTTT.

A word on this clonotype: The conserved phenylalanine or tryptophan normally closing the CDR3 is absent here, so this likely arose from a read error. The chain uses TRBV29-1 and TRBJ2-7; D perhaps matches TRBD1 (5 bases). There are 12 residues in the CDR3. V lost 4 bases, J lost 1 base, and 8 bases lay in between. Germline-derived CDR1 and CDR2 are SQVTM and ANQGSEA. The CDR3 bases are TGCAGCGTTGTAAGGGGATCCTACGAGCAGTACCTC. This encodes CSVVRGSYEQYL.

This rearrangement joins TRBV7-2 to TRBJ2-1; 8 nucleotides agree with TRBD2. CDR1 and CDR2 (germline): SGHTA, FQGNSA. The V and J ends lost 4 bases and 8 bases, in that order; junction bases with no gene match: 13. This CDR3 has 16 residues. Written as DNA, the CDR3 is TGTGCCAGCAGCTCCCCGGGGAGCGGGAGTTTGGATGAGCAGTTCTTC. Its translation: CASSSPGSGSLDEQFF.

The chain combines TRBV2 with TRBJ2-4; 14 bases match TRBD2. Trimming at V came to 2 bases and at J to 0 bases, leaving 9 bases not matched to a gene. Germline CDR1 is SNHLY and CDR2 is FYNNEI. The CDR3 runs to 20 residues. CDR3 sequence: CASSERTRTSGGIAKNIQYF. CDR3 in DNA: TGTGCCAGCAGTGAAAGGACAAGGACTAGCGGGGGGATAGCCAAAAACATTCAGTACTTC.

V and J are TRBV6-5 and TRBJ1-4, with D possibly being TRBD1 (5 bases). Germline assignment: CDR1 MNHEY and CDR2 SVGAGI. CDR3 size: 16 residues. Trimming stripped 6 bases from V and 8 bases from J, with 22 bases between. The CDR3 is CASSPGTVAIYEKLFF. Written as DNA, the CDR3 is TGTGCCAGCAGCCCTGGGACGGTCGCTATATACGAAAAACTGTTTTTT.

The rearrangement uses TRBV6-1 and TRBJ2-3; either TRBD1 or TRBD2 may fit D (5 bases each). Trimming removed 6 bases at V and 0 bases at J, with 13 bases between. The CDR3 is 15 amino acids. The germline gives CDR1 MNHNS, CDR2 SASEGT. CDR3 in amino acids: CASRGRTASTDTQYF. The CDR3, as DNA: TGTGCCAGCAGGGGACGGACGGCTAGCACAGATACGCAGTATTTT.

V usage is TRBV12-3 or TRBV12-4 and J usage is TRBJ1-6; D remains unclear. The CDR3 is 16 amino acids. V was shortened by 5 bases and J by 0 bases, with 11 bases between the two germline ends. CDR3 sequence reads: CASSARASSYNSPLHF. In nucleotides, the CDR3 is TGTGCCAGCAGTGCTAGGGCCAGCTCCTATAATTCACCCCTCCACTTT.

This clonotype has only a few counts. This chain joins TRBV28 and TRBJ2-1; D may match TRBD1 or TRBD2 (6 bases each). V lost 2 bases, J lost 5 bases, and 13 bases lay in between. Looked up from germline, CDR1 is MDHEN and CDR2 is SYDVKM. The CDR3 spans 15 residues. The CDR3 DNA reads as TGTGCCAGCAGTTTACCCAGGGGACTTCACAATGAGCAGTTCTTC. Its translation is CASSLPRGLHNEQFF.

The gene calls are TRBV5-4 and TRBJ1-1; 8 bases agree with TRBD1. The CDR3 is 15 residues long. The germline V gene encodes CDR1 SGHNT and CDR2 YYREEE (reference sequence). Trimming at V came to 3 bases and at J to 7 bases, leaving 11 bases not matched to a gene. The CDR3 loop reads CASSSGTGTSGEAFF. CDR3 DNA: TGTGCCAGCAGCTCCGGGACAGGAACTTCAGGTGAAGCTTTCTTT.